This T cell receptor (beta chain) was obtained from a study of identifying expanded T cells in peripheral blood. Whole-study findings and limits: Two-week clone count variance significantly increased as total template count grew.

The germline V gene encodes CDR1 MNHEY and CDR2 SMNVEV (reference sequence). CDR3 length: 13 residues. V lost 3 bases and J 6 bases, leaving 8 bases between the germline ends. Assay used: immunoSEQ multiplex PCR; TCRdb lists only in-frame clones, some missing. The data contain 70,000 or so clones, roughly 90% of them singletons. No infections or other immune events were documented during collection. About this clone itself: Its antigen remains unidentified.

The TCR originated in a person aged 18 to 70 in good health. This chain uses TRBV27 with TRBJ1-4; D is uncertain. The specimen sequenced was blood. For the CDR3, the DNA is TGTGCCAGCAGTTTCTCCGGTTATGAAAAACTGTTTTTT. Translating gives CASSFSGYEKLFF.